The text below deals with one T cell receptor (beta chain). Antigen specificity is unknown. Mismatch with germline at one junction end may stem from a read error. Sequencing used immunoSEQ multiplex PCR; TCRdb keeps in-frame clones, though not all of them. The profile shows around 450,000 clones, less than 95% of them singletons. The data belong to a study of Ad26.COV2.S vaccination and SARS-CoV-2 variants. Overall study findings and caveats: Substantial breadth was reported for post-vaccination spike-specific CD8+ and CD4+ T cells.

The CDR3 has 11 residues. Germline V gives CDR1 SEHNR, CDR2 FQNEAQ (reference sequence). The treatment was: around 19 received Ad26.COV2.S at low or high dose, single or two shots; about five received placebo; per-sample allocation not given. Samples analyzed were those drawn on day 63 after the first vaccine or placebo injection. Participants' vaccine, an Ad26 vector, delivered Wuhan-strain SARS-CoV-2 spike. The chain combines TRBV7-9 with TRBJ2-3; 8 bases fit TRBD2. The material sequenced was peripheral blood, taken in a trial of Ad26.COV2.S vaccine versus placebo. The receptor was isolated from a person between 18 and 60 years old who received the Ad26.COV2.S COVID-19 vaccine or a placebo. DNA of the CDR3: TGTGCCAGCAGCCATAGCGGGACCGAGGAATTT. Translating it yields CASSHSGTEEF.